These 27 T cell receptor beta chains were all obtained from the same sample, sequenced in a study of T cell responses to AZD1222 COVID-19 vaccine. This table comes from immunoSEQ multiplex PCR, and its TCRdb copy is limited to in-frame clones, with some not included. Of about 130,000 clones in the sample, more than 75% were seen once. The source material was peripheral blood, sampled on day 0 of AZD1222 vaccination. Receptors were obtained from an adult in good health.

The genes are TRBV24-1 and TRBJ1-6; D unresolved. CDR1 KGHDR and CDR2 SFDVKD come from the germline V gene. V lost 9 bases and J lost 0, with 8 bases in between. This CDR3 comprises 14 residues. This CDR3 reads CATAESSYNSPLHF. The CDR3 nucleotides are TGTGCCACCGCAGAGAGCTCCTATAATTCACCCCTCCACTTT.

V and J are TRBV7-8 and TRBJ1-5, with 7 positions matching TRBD1. The CDR3 length is 15 residues. CDR1 and CDR2 (germline): SGHVS, FQNEAQ. V gave up 5 bases and J gave up 4 bases; unmatched junction bases: 8. CDR3 residues: CASSPRQGDNQPQHF. The CDR3 DNA is TGTGCCAGCAGCCCTAGGCAGGGGGATAATCAGCCCCAGCATTTT.

The table lists this clone with a few counts. V gene TRBV29-1 combines with J gene TRBJ1-2, with a tentative D call TRBD1 (6 bases). This CDR3 is 16 amino acids long. V shed 3 bases and J shed 8 bases, with 25 bases lying between them. Germline CDR1 SQVTM, CDR2 ANQGSEA. CDR3 protein: CSVDGANDRHSGGYTF. CDR3 DNA sequence: TGCAGCGTTGATGGGGCCAATGACAGGCACTCGGGGGGCTACACCTTC.

This chain connects TRBV6-6 to TRBJ1-3; D is unresolved. CDR1 and CDR2 from the germline V gene are MNHNY and SVGAGI (reference sequence). Trimming pared 5 bases from V and 4 bases from J, leaving 3 bases between. The CDR3 is 11 amino acids. CDR3: CASSTGNTIYF. The DNA of the CDR3 is TGTGCCAGCAGTACGGGAAACACCATATATTTT.

This chain joins TRBV7-8 and TRBJ2-3, with D hard to call. Trimming stripped 1 base from V and 1 base from J, with 15 bases between. This CDR3 contains 17 residues. The germline CDR1 and CDR2 sequences are SGHVS and FQNEAQ. CDR3 coding DNA: TGTGCCAGCAGCTTAGTGGACCTAGGACGCCGCACAGATACGCAGTATTTT. It encodes CASSLVDLGRRTDTQYF.

This sequence joins TRBV7-2 and TRBJ2-1; the match to TRBD1 covers 7 bases. In germline, CDR1 is SGHTA, CDR2 FQGNSA. The CDR3 contains 16 residues. V was pared by 0 bases and J by 2 bases, with 4 bases of the junction left unmatched. CDR3 sequence: CASSLAGDRAYNEQFF. The CDR3 DNA is TGTGCCAGCAGCTTAGCTGGGGACAGAGCCTACAATGAGCAGTTCTTC.

The chain carries TRBV6-2 or TRBV6-3 and TRBJ2-5, with D possibly matching TRBD2 (7 bases). Trimming shortened V by 4 bases and J by 5 bases, and 14 bases separated the two germline ends. The germline V gene encodes CDR1 MNHEY and CDR2 SVGEGT. The CDR3 covers 14 residues. This CDR3 reads CASSLRGGRETQYF. Here the CDR3 DNA reads TGTGCCAGCAGTTTGAGGGGGGGCCGCGAGACCCAGTACTTC.

Note on this clone: This same CDR3 is encoded by further DNA sequences in the sample. The chain is built from TRBV6-5 and TRBJ2-1; D is perhaps TRBD1 (6 bases). Deletions cut 1 base from V and 8 bases from J, with 9 bases between. Germline CDR1 and CDR2: MNHEY and SVGAGI. CDR3 length: 13 amino acids. Here the CDR3 reads CASSYLGGDEQFF. Here the CDR3 DNA reads TGTGCCAGCAGTTACTTAGGGGGAGATGAGCAGTTCTTC.

This chain connects TRBV2 to TRBJ1-1; TRBD1 might be the D (5 bases). In germline, CDR1 is SNHLY, CDR2 FYNNEI. V dropped 3 bases and J dropped 10 bases, with 21 bases sitting between them. The CDR3 has 15 amino acids. The CDR3 reads CASSELNLGLRGAFF. CDR3 sequence (DNA): TGTGCCAGCAGTGAGTTGAATTTGGGACTTCGTGGAGCTTTCTTT.

The chain joins TRBV12-3 or TRBV12-4 to TRBJ1-1; TRBD1 aligns across 8 bases. V trimming: 5 bases; J trimming: 5 bases; junction bases outside the gene matches: 4. This CDR3 contains 13 residues. The CDR3 sequence: CASSKQGVTEAFF. The CDR3 coding sequence is TGTGCCAGCAGTAAACAGGGGGTGACTGAAGCTTTCTTT.

The CDR3 loop is CATSRDPRQPQHF. The CDR3 nucleotides are TGTGCCACCAGCAGAGATCCCCGTCAGCCCCAGCATTTT. The chain carries TRBV15 and TRBJ1-5, with D uncertain. CDR1 is LNHNV and CDR2 is YYDKDF in the germline V gene (reference sequence). V lost 0 bases and J 6 bases, leaving 6 bases between the germline ends. The CDR3 totals 13 residues.

J is TRBJ1-2 and V is TRBV7-6; D not certain. Germline CDR1 and CDR2: SGHVS and FNYEAQ. Between the trimmed V and J ends, which lost 5 bases and 8 bases, there was a span of 12 bases. There are 12 residues in the CDR3. The CDR3 bases are TGTGCCAGCAGCCCGCCTTTGGGGGGCTACACCTTC. As protein: CASSPPLGGYTF. Full variable domain (missing parts from reference TRBV7-6 and TRBJ1-2): GAGVSQSPRYKVTKRGQDVALRCDPISGHVSLYWYRQALGQGPEFLTYFNYEAQQDKSGLPNDRFSAERPEGSISTLTIQRTEQRDSAMYRCASSPPLGGYTFGSGTRLTVV.

This sequence joins TRBV10-2 and TRBJ1-2, with D perhaps matching TRBD1 (5 bases). The germline CDR1 and CDR2 sequences are WSHSY and SAAADI. The CDR3 is 14 residues long. V was pared by 8 bases and J by 0 bases, with 13 bases between. The CDR3 bases are TGCGCCAGCTGGGAGGGGTTTCCTAACTATGGCTACACCTTC. Protein product: CASWEGFPNYGYTF.

The V gene is TRBV18, the J gene TRBJ1-4; maybe TRBD1 (6 bases). This CDR3 contains 13 residues. Germline V gene lookup returns CDR1 KGHSH and CDR2 LQKENI. V lost 6 bases, J lost 4 bases, and 9 bases lay in between. The DNA of the CDR3 is TGTGCCAGCTCGTCGGGACATAATGAAAAACTGTTTTTT. Translating it yields CASSSGHNEKLFF.

V usage is TRBV12-5 and J usage is TRBJ1-4; 7 bases map to TRBD1. Germline CDR1 and CDR2: LGHNT and FRNRAP. The CDR3 totals 16 residues. V lost 0 bases and J lost 5; bases outside the gene matches: 6. The CDR3 DNA follows: TGTGCTAGTGGTTTGGTGTGGACAGGACTGAATGAAAAACTGTTTTTT. This sequence encodes CASGLVWTGLNEKLFF.

V and J are TRBV19 and TRBJ2-1; D remains unclear. This CDR3 comprises 14 residues. Trimming took 4 bases from V and 8 from J, leaving 15 bases between them. Germline loops: CDR1 LNHDA, CDR2 SQIVND (reference sequence). CDR3 sequence (DNA): TGTGCCAGTAGTACCGGAAAGATTGTCGATGAGCAGTTCTTC. This encodes CASSTGKIVDEQFF.

V gene TRBV11-2 combines with J gene TRBJ2-7, with 8 positions matching TRBD1. From germline, CDR1 is SGHAT and CDR2 FQNNGV. The trim removed 4 bases at V and 0 bases at J, leaving 5 bases unmatched. CDR3 length: 15 residues. The CDR3 spells CASSWDRHFSYEQYF. The CDR3, as DNA: TGTGCCAGCAGCTGGGACAGGCACTTCTCCTACGAGCAGTACTTC. Full variable domain (remainder filled in from reference TRBV11-2 and TRBJ2-7): EAGVAQSPRYKIIEKRQSVAFWCNPISGHATLYWYQQILGQGPKLLIQFQNNGVVDDSQLPKDRFSAERLKGVDSTLKIQPAKLEDSAVYLCASSWDRHFSYEQYFGPGTRLTVT.

Note on this clone: One junction end disagrees with the germline gene, perhaps due to a read error. The chain employs TRBV7-8 and TRBJ2-7; 9 bases align to TRBD1. Germline V gene sequence: CDR1 SGHVS, CDR2 FQNEAQ. This CDR3 is built from 12 residues. This CDR3 is CASSWGGTGSAF. The CDR3 DNA follows: TGTGCCAGCAGCTGGGGGGGGACAGGGAGCGCCTTC.

This sequence joins TRBV3-1 (or the pseudogene TRBV3-2) and TRBJ1-1; D unresolved. Trimming pared 7 bases from V and 1 base from J, leaving 16 bases between. The length of the CDR3 is 15 residues. Germline V gene data show CDR1 as LGHDT and CDR2 as YNNKEL (reference sequence). The chain's CDR3 is CASTRYGSGNTEAFF. The CDR3 coding sequence is TGTGCCAGCACCCGCTACGGGTCCGGGAACACTGAAGCTTTCTTT.

The rearrangement joins TRBV6-6 to TRBJ2-3, with TRBD2 matching over 11 bases. The CDR3 runs 15 residues. The junction had 4 bases not matched to a gene; V was cut back by 5 bases and J by 3 bases. Per germline, CDR1 MNHNY and CDR2 SVGAGI (reference sequence). The CDR3 loop reads CASSATSGGTDTQYF. DNA for the CDR3: TGTGCCAGCAGTGCAACTAGCGGGGGTACAGATACGCAGTATTTT.

The rearrangement links TRBV7-9 to TRBJ2-5; D remains unclear. The CDR3 sequence is 12 residues long. CDR1 and CDR2 from the germline V gene are SEHNR and FQNEAQ (reference sequence). V lost 5 bases to trimming and J lost 5 bases, with 9 bases between them. CDR3 nucleotide sequence: TGTGCCAGCAGCCCTGCTGGGGAGACCCAGTACTTC. It encodes CASSPAGETQYF.

This clone was detected only a few times. This chain uses TRBV5-8 with TRBJ2-7; 7 nucleotides align to TRBD2. V trimming: 0 bases; J trimming: 2 bases; junction bases outside the gene matches: 11. The CDR3 sequence is 17 residues long. CDR1 SGHTS and CDR2 YDEGEE come from the germline V gene. The CDR3 sequence: CASSLGNTAGSTYEQYF. The CDR3 DNA reads as TGTGCCAGCAGCTTGGGAAATACAGCGGGGTCAACCTACGAGCAGTACTTC.

The chain carries TRBV7-2 and TRBJ2-1, with D uncertain. Trimming stripped 2 bases from V and 4 bases from J, with 6 bases between. Germline lookup yields CDR1 SGHTA and CDR2 FQGNSA. This CDR3 has 13 residues. CDR3 loop: CASSLNEYNEQFF. In nucleotides, the CDR3 is TGTGCCAGCAGCTTAAATGAGTACAATGAGCAGTTCTTC.

V gene TRBV11-3 combines with J gene TRBJ1-4; 9 bases map to TRBD1. CDR3 length equals 16 residues. The trim removed 0 bases at V and 7 bases at J, leaving 6 bases unmatched. Germline V gene data show CDR1 as SGHNT and CDR2 as YENEEA. CDR3 amino acids: CASSLDRQGVFEKLFF. The CDR3 region has the DNA TGTGCCAGCAGCTTAGATCGACAGGGGGTATTTGAAAAACTGTTTTTT.

The chain couples TRBV25-1 to TRBJ2-7; 10 nucleotides agree with TRBD2. Trimming cost V 3 bases and J 1 base; bases outside gene matches: 0. Germline V gene lookup returns CDR1 MGHDK and CDR2 SYGVNS. The CDR3 loop spans 14 amino acids. CDR3 protein: CASSETSGSYEQYF. The CDR3 nucleotides read TGTGCCAGCAGTGAGACTAGCGGGTCCTACGAGCAGTACTTC.

This clone was counted a few times. This rearrangement joins TRBV4-3 to TRBJ1-3, with D unresolved. Germline assignment: CDR1 LGHNA and CDR2 YSLEER. This CDR3 comprises 17 residues. V was pared by 3 bases and J by 0 bases, with 15 bases between. The DNA for the CDR3 is TGCGCCAGCAGCCATGCGTTGACACCCCACTCTGGAAACACCATATATTTT. This encodes CASSHALTPHSGNTIYF.

This chain uses TRBV28 with TRBJ1-5; 9 positions match TRBD1. Per germline, CDR1 MDHEN and CDR2 SYDVKM. V gave up 5 bases and J gave up 4 bases; unmatched junction bases: 12. CDR3 length: 17 amino acids. The CDR3 coding sequence is TGTGCCAGCAGTCACCTCCGGACAGGGGAGACAAATCAGCCCCAGCATTTT. Protein: CASSHLRTGETNQPQHF.